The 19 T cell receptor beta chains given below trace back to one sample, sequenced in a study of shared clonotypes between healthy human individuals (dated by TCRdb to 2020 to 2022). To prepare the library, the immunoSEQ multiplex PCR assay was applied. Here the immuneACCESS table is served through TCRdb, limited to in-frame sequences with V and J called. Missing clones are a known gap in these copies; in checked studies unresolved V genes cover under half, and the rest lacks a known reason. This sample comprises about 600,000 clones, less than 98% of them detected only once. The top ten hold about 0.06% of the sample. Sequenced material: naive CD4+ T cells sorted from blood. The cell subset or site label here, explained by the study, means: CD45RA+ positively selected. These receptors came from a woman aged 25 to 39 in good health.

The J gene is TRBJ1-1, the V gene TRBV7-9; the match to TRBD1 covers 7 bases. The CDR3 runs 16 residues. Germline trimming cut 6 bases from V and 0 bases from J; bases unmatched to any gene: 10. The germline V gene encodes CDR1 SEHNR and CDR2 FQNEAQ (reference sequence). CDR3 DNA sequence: TGTGCCAGCAGTAAAGACAGGGCGATCATGAACACTGAAGCTTTCTTT. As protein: CASSKDRAIMNTEAFF.

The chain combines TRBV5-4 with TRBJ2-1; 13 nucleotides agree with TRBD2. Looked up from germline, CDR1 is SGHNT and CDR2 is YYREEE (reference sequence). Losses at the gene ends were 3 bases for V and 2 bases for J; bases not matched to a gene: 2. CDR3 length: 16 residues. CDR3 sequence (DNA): TGTGCCAGCAGCTCCGGGACTAGCGGGACCTACAATGAGCAGTTCTTC. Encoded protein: CASSSGTSGTYNEQFF.

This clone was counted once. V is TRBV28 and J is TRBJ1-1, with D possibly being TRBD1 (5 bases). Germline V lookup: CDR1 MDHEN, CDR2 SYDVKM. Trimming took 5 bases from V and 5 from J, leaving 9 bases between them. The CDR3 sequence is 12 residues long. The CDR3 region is CASSGAVTEAFF. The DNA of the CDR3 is TGTGCCAGCAGTGGGGCGGTTACTGAAGCTTTCTTT.

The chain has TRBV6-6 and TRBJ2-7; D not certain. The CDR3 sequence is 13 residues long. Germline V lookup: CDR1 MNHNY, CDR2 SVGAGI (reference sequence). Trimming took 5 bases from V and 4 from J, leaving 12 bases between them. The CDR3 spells CASSDPPRYEQYF. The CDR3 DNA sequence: TGTGCCAGCAGTGACCCACCGCGGTACGAGCAGTACTTC.

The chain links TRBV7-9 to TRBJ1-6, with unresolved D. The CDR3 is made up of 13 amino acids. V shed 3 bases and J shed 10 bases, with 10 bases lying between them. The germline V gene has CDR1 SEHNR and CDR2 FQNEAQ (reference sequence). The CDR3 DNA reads TGTGCCAGCAGCTTTGAGATAGGGTCACCCCTCCACTTT. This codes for CASSFEIGSPLHF. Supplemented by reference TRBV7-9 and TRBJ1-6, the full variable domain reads DTGVSQNPRHKITKRGQNVTFRCDPISEHNRLYWYRQTLGQGPEFLTYFQNEAQLEKSRLLSDRFSAERPKGSFSTLEIQRTEQGDSAMYLCASSFEIGSPLHFGNGTRLTVT.

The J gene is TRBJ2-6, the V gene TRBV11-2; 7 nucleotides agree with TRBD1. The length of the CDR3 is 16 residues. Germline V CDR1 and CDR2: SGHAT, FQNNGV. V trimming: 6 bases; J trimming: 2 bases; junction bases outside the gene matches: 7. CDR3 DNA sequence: TGTGCCAGCAGTCAGACAGGGAAGGCTGGGGCCAACGTCCTGACTTTC. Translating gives CASSQTGKAGANVLTF.

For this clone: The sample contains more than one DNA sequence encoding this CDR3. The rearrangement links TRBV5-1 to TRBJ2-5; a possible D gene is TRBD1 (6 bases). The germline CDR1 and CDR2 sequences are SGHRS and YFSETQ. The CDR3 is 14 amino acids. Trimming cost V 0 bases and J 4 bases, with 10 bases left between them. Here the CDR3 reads CASSLAVRGETQYF. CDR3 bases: TGCGCCAGCAGCTTGGCCGTCAGGGGAGAGACCCAGTACTTC.

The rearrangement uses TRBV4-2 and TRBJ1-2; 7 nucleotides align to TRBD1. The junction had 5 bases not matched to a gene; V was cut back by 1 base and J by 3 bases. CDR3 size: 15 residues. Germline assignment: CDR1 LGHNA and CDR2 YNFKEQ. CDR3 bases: TGTGCCAGCAGCCAAGTGCGGGACAGTGACTATGGCTACACCTTC. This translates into CASSQVRDSDYGYTF.

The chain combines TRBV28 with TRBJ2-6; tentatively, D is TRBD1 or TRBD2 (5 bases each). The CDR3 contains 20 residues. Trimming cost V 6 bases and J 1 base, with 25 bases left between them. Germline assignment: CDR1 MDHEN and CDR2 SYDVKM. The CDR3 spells CASRSGAGRPWGSGANVLTF. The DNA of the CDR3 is TGTGCCAGCAGATCCGGGGCAGGCAGACCCTGGGGATCTGGGGCCAACGTCCTGACTTTC.

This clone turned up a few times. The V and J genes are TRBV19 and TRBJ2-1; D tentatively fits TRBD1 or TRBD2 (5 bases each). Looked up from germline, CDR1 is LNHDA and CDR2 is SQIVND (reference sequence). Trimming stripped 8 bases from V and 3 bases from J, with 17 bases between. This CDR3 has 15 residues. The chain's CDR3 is CASSPPGPLYNEQFF. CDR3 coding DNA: TGTGCCAGTTCACCTCCGGGACCACTCTACAATGAGCAGTTCTTC.

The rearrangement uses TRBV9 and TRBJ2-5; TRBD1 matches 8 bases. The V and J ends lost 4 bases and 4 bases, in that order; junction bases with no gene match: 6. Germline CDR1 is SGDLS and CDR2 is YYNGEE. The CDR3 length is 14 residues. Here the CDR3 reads CASSPRTGTETQYF. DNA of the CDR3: TGTGCCAGCAGCCCCAGGACAGGGACAGAGACCCAGTACTTC.

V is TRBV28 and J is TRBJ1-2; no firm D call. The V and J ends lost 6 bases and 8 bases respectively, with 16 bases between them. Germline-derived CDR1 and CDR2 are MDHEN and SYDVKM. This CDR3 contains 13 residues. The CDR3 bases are TGTGCCAGCAGCCCTACCTCTACAAGAGGCTACACCTTC. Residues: CASSPTSTRGYTF.

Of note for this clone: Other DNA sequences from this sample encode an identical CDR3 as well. Here the CDR3 reads CASMGTGTEAFF. CDR3 nucleotides: TGTGCCAGCATGGGGACTGGGACTGAAGCTTTCTTT. The J gene is TRBJ1-1, the V gene TRBV28; tentatively, D is TRBD1 (5 bases). The CDR3 has 12 amino acids. The germline gives CDR1 MDHEN, CDR2 SYDVKM. Trimming removed 7 bases from V and 5 bases from J, with 11 bases in between.

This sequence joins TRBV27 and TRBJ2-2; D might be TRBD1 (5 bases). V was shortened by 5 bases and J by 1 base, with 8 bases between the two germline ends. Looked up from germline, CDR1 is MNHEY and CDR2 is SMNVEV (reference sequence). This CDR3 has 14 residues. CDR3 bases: TGTGCCAGCAGTGCCACAGGGAACACCGGGGAGCTGTTTTTT. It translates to CASSATGNTGELFF.

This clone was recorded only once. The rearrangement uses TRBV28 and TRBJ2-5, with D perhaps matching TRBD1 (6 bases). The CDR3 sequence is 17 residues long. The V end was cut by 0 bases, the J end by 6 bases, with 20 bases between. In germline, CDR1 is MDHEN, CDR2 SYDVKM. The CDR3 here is CASSLWGAQGKVKTQYF. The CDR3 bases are TGTGCCAGCAGTTTATGGGGGGCCCAGGGGAAAGTGAAGACCCAGTACTTC.

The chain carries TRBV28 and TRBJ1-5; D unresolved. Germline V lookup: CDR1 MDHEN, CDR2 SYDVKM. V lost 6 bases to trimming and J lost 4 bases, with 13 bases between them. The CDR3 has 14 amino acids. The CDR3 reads CASSTNQDNQPQHF. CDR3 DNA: TGTGCCAGCAGCACGAACCAGGATAATCAGCCCCAGCATTTT.

CDR3 bases: TGTGCCAGCAGACAAACTAGCGGGAGCCGGGTAGATACGCAGTATTTT. Protein product: CASRQTSGSRVDTQYF. V is TRBV25-1 and J is TRBJ2-3; 11 bases agree with TRBD2. V was clipped by 6 bases and J by 5 bases; unmatched bases: 10. The CDR3 length is 16 residues. CDR1 MGHDK and CDR2 SYGVNS come from the germline V gene.

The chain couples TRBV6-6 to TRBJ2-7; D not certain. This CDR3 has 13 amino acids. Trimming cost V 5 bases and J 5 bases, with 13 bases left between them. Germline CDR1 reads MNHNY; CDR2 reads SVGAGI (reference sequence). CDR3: CASSPTGFHEQYF. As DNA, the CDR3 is TGTGCCAGCAGTCCCACGGGCTTCCACGAGCAGTACTTC.

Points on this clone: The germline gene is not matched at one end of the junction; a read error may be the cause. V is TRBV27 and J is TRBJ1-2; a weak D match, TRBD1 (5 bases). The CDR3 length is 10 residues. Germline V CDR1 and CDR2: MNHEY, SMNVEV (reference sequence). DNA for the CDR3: TGTGCCAGCACCACTATTGGTAGGGGCTTC. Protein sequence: CASTTIGRGF.